This entry lists 19 T cell receptor beta chains sequenced from one sample in a study of blood T cell repertoires in COVID-19. The data were produced by immunoSEQ multiplex PCR, yet TCRdb's version contains in-frame clones alone and is incomplete. The table lists 40,000 or so clones, around 92% of them singletons, with around 12% in the top ten. Material: peripheral blood. The receptors here all came from a human donor in a cohort sampled during active COVID-19.

The chain couples TRBV5-4 to TRBJ2-2, with a weak D call TRBD2 (6 bases). From germline, CDR1 is SGHNT and CDR2 YYREEE (reference sequence). The CDR3 runs 15 residues. V was pared by 4 bases and J by 0 bases, with 10 bases between. CDR3 protein: CASSPGLANTGELFF. DNA of the CDR3: TGTGCCAGCAGCCCGGGACTCGCGAACACCGGGGAGCTGTTTTTT.

This chain connects TRBV5-1 to TRBJ1-1; 7 nucleotides match TRBD1. Germline CDR1 reads SGHRS; CDR2 reads YFSETQ. Trimming cost V 4 bases and J 3 bases; bases outside gene matches: 6. The length of the CDR3 is 14 residues. The CDR3 DNA follows: TGCGCCAGCAGCCAACAGGGGTGGGACACTGAAGCTTTCTTT. It yields the protein CASSQQGWDTEAFF. Variable domain in full (rest from reference TRBV5-1 and TRBJ1-1): KAGVTQTPRYLIKTRGQQVTLSCSPISGHRSVSWYQQTPGQGLQFLFEYFSETQRNKGNFPGRFSGRQFSNSRSEMNVSTLELGDSALYLCASSQQGWDTEAFFGQGTRLTVV.

This chain joins TRBV18 and TRBJ2-1, with TRBD2 identical over 8 bases. This CDR3 region has 15 residues. CDR1 KGHSH and CDR2 LQKENI come from the germline V gene. The V gene end was trimmed by 2 bases and the J gene end by 4 bases; junction bases not matched to a gene: 4. The CDR3 region is CASSPGSGGYNEQFF. DNA for the CDR3: TGTGCCAGCTCACCAGGGAGCGGGGGTTACAATGAGCAGTTCTTC.

The chain combines TRBV7-9 with TRBJ2-2; D is perhaps TRBD2 (5 bases). Trimming pared 4 bases from V and 4 bases from J, leaving 7 bases between. Germline loops: CDR1 SEHNR, CDR2 FQNEAQ (reference sequence). This CDR3 contains 13 residues. The CDR3 nucleotides read TGTGCCAGCAGCTGGACTTTCACCGGGGAGCTGTTTTTT. As protein: CASSWTFTGELFF.

The rearrangement uses TRBV5-3 and TRBJ2-4; D is unclear. TRBV5-3 is known as an ORF, though its function is uncertain. The CDR3 runs to 12 residues. Trimming removed 6 bases at V and 10 bases at J, with 14 bases between. The CDR3 spells CARTLPKVIQYF. CDR3 nucleotides: TGTGCCAGAACCCTCCCTAAAGTAATTCAGTACTTC.

V and J are TRBV7-2 and TRBJ1-2; 8 bases agree with TRBD1. This CDR3 is 15 amino acids long. V was clipped by 5 bases and J by 7 bases; unmatched bases: 12. CDR1 and CDR2 from the germline V gene are SGHTA and FQGNSA. The CDR3 protein is CASSDRGTISVGYTF. CDR3 nucleotides: TGTGCCAGCAGCGACAGGGGTACGATTTCAGTTGGCTACACCTTC.

V usage is TRBV23-1 and J usage is TRBJ2-7; 10 bases map to TRBD2. TRBV23-1 counts as an open reading frame of uncertain function. V was clipped by 8 bases and J by 4 bases; unmatched bases: 14. The CDR3 has 16 residues. CDR3 loop: CASRRASGRSSYEQYF. CDR3 sequence (DNA): TGCGCCAGCCGGCGGGCTAGCGGGAGAAGTAGTTACGAGCAGTACTTC.

This clone was detected a few times. The J gene is TRBJ1-2, the V gene TRBV2; 9 bases line up with TRBD1. The CDR3 sequence is 14 residues long. Unmatched junction bases numbered 5, after V lost 5 bases and J lost 4 bases. CDR1 and CDR2 from the germline V gene are SNHLY and FYNNEI. The DNA of the CDR3 is TGTGCCAGCAGTAACAGGGGGCTGGGCTATGGCTACACCTTC. Translation gives CASSNRGLGYGYTF.

This rearrangement joins TRBV15 to TRBJ2-7, with 10 bases lining up with TRBD1. V trimming: 3 bases; J trimming: 6 bases; junction bases outside the gene matches: 8. CDR3 size: 15 residues. Germline CDR1 LNHNV, CDR2 YYDKDF (reference sequence). The CDR3 region has the DNA TGTGCCACCAGCAGTAGACAGGGGGCGATCGGCGAGCAGTACTTC. Its protein product is CATSSRQGAIGEQYF.

The J gene is TRBJ1-2, the V gene TRBV30; no clear D gene. V was trimmed by 2 bases and J by 4 bases, leaving 5 bases between them. This CDR3 has 11 residues. Germline values: CDR1 GTSNPN, CDR2 SVGIG (reference sequence). This CDR3 is CAWSSFYGYTF. The CDR3 DNA reads as TGTGCCTGGAGTTCTTTCTATGGCTACACCTTC.

This chain joins TRBV5-1 and TRBJ2-3, with D possibly TRBD1 on 5 matching bases. This CDR3 comprises 15 residues. Per the germline V gene, CDR1 is SGHRS and CDR2 is YFSETQ. With 0 bases removed from V and 2 bases from J, the gap between germline ends came to 10 bases. The CDR3 region is CASSLEGRVTDTQYF. CDR3 DNA: TGCGCCAGCAGCTTGGAGGGGCGTGTCACAGATACGCAGTATTTT. The full variable domain, completed using reference TRBV5-1 and TRBJ2-3, is KAGVTQTPRYLIKTRGQQVTLSCSPISGHRSVSWYQQTPGQGLQFLFEYFSETQRNKGNFPGRFSGRQFSNSRSEMNVSTLELGDSALYLCASSLEGRVTDTQYFGPGTRLTVL.

This rearrangement joins TRBV30 to TRBJ1-3; 7 bases are a match to TRBD1. Germline CDR1 is GTSNPN and CDR2 is SVGIG (reference sequence). Trimming cost V 2 bases and J 3 bases; bases outside gene matches: 1. This CDR3 region has 13 residues. The CDR3 is CAWSQGVGNTIYF. The CDR3 nucleotides are TGTGCCTGGAGTCAGGGGGTTGGAAACACCATATATTTT.

This chain links TRBV18 with TRBJ2-1; 9 nucleotides align to TRBD2. The CDR3 runs 16 residues. Germline CDR1 KGHSH, CDR2 LQKENI. The V and J ends lost 3 bases and 8 bases, in that order; junction bases with no gene match: 11. CDR3 region: CASSPSAGGLGDEQFF. Here the CDR3 DNA reads TGTGCCAGCTCACCGTCAGCGGGGGGACTCGGGGATGAGCAGTTCTTC.

The CDR3, as DNA: TGTGCCAGCAGTCCCCGGACAGGGAGAGATACGCAGTATTTT. Translating gives CASSPRTGRDTQYF. The chain is built from TRBV6-6 and TRBJ2-3, with 8 positions matching TRBD1. V trimming: 5 bases; J trimming: 5 bases; junction bases outside the gene matches: 6. Germline values: CDR1 MNHNY, CDR2 SVGAGI (reference sequence). The length of the CDR3 is 14 residues.

V and J are TRBV19 and TRBJ2-7; D is ambiguous. The germline V gene has CDR1 LNHDA and CDR2 SQIVND (reference sequence). The CDR3 spans 14 residues. V lost 1 base, J lost 3 bases, and 10 bases lay in between. The CDR3 reads CASSIGDTDYEQYF. CDR3 DNA: TGTGCCAGTAGTATAGGAGACACGGACTACGAGCAGTACTTC.

The chain joins TRBV19 to TRBJ2-7; 7 bases are a match to TRBD2. The CDR3 has 14 amino acids. The germline CDR1 and CDR2 sequences are LNHDA and SQIVND (reference sequence). The V segment lost 6 bases and the J segment 2 bases; nucleotides outside the gene matches: 7. CDR3 protein: CASRLAWDAYEQYF. CDR3 bases: TGTGCCAGTAGACTAGCGTGGGATGCCTACGAGCAGTACTTC.

The chain is built from TRBV28 and TRBJ1-2, with 7 positions matching TRBD1. J lost 5 bases, V lost 7 bases, and 16 bases had no gene match. This CDR3 spans 16 amino acids. Germline-derived CDR1 and CDR2 are MDHEN and SYDVKM. This CDR3 is CASNHRGIKGLYGYTF. CDR3 nucleotide sequence: TGTGCCAGCAATCACAGGGGAATAAAAGGGCTTTATGGCTACACCTTC.

The chain joins TRBV6-2 or TRBV6-3 to TRBJ1-5, with TRBD1 matching 9 bases. From germline, CDR1 is MNHEY and CDR2 SVGEGT. V gave up 5 bases and J gave up 9 bases; unmatched junction bases: 14. This CDR3 contains 16 residues. This chain's CDR3 is CASSKPGQGFPRPQHF. In nucleotides, the CDR3 is TGTGCCAGCAGTAAACCGGGACAGGGTTTCCCTCGGCCCCAGCATTTT.

The rearrangement links TRBV7-2 to TRBJ1-6; D call uncertain. The V gene lost 2 bases and the J gene lost 7 bases, with 12 bases spanning the gap. CDR3 length: 15 amino acids. CDR1 is SGHTA, CDR2 FQGNSA, per germline. The CDR3 DNA reads as TGTGCCAGCAGCTTAAGTGGGCAGCCAAATTCACCCCTCCACTTT. Its translation is CASSLSGQPNSPLHF.